This T cell receptor beta chain emerged from a study of regulatory T cells in long-lasting Graves disease. HTBI primers from iRepertoire and Arm-PCR of CDR3 regions yielded the TCR beta libraries. TCRdb reprocessed the multiplex PCR reads via MiXCR and lists one record per CDR3 protein. Of approximately 270,000 distinct CDR3 sequences detected, 18% appear once; the ten largest clones hold 11% to 15%. Trimming removed 4 bases from V and 3 bases from J, with 10 bases in between. CDR1 is LGHNA and CDR2 is YNFKEQ in the germline V gene. The CDR3 length is 14 residues. Sample time point: newly diagnosed GD, antithyroid drugs for less than 3 months. TCR sequences were obtained from RNA taken from PBMCs. This clonotype was seen ten or more times. These sequences were also reported in another study, on T cells in Graves' hyperthyroidism and ophthalmopathy. This second report adds: Not enrolled were patients with uncontrolled infection, other autoimmune disease, pregnancy or lactation.

This sequence joins TRBV4-2 and TRBJ1-3; possibly TRBD1 for D (5 bases). Source: peripheral blood mononuclear cells (PBMCs), taken at new diagnosis, from a patient treated with antithyroid drugs. The receptor was derived from a woman in her twenties or thirties with Graves disease. CDR3 sequence reads: CASSPGSLGNTIYF. The CDR3 nucleotides read TGTGCCAGCAGCCCAGGGTCTCTTGGAAACACCATATATTTT.